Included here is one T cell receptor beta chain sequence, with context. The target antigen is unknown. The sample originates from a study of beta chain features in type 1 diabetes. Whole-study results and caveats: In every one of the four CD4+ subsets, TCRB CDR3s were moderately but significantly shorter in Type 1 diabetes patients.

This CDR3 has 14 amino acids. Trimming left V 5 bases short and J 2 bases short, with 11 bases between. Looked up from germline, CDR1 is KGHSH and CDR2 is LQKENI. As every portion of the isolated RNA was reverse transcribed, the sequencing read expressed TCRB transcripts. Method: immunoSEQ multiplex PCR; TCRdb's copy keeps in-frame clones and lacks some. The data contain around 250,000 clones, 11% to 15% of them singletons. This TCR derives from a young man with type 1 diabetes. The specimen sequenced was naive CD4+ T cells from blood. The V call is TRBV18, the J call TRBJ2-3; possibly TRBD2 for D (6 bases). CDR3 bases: TGTGCCAGCTCAAAGGCGGGACCCACAGATACGCAGTATTTT. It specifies CASSKAGPTDTQYF.